This is a list of T cell receptor beta chains from one sample in a study of blood T cell repertoires in COVID-19. Profiled with immunoSEQ multiplex PCR; TCRdb holds only in-frame clones, not every one. The top ten hold about 8% of the sample, which has under 150,000 clones, 80% to 90% seen once. The sequencing input was peripheral blood. The receptor set was obtained from a woman in her fifties or sixties with COVID-19, enrolled during active disease. CDR3s include the opening cysteine and the closing phenylalanine or tryptophan. A D gene is named only where the DNA matches it firmly. Clone size appears in some rows only: once, few, many, or a class for an expanded clone.

CDR3nt: TGTGCCAGTAGTATAGTGGGGGGGCAAATTGGGAACGAGCAGTTCTTC
CDR3aa: CASSIVGGQIGNEQFF
v_gene: TRBV19
j_gene: TRBJ2-1
d_gene: NA
abundance: NA

CDR3nt: TGTGCTAGCAGCTTAGGACAGGGGTATAACTACGAGCAGTACTTC
CDR3aa: CASSLGQGYNYEQYF
v_gene: TRBV7-7
j_gene: TRBJ2-7
d_gene: TRBD1
abundance: few

CDR3nt: TGTGCCAGCAGCCCCGAAGGGGGGGACTATGGCTACACCTTC
CDR3aa: CASSPEGGDYGYTF
v_gene: TRBV3-1/TRBV3-2
j_gene: TRBJ1-2
d_gene: NA
abundance: NA

CDR3nt: TGTGCCAGTACCTGGACAAGCACTAACTATGGCTACACCTTC
CDR3aa: CASTWTSTNYGYTF
v_gene: TRBV19
j_gene: TRBJ1-2
d_gene: NA
abundance: NA

CDR3nt: TGTGCCAGCAGCGTAGCCCTAGCGGGGGGCGGGGAGGATACGCAGTATTTT
CDR3aa: CASSVALAGGGEDTQYF
v_gene: TRBV9
j_gene: TRBJ2-3
d_gene: TRBD2
abundance: NA

CDR3nt: TGCAGTGCTCGGGGAGGGCAGACCCAGTACTTC
CDR3aa: CSARGGQTQYF
v_gene: TRBV20-1
j_gene: TRBJ2-5
d_gene: TRBD2
abundance: NA

CDR3nt: TGCGCCAGCAGTCACACCCCTATAAGCTTCGGACTGACTAATGAAAAACTGTTTTTT
CDR3aa: CASSHTPISFGLTNEKLFF
v_gene: TRBV23-1
j_gene: TRBJ1-4
d_gene: NA
abundance: NA

CDR3nt: TGTGCCAGCAGCCAACCGGGACAGGGGGCCTACGAGCAGTACTTC
CDR3aa: CASSQPGQGAYEQYF
v_gene: TRBV4-2
j_gene: TRBJ2-7
d_gene: TRBD1
abundance: once

CDR3nt: TGTGCCAGCAGCCCCTACGGCAGGGGATATCAGGACACTGAAGCTTTCTTT
CDR3aa: CASSPYGRGYQDTEAFF
v_gene: TRBV3-1/TRBV3-2
j_gene: TRBJ1-1
d_gene: NA
abundance: once

CDR3nt: TGTGCCAGCTCACCACTGCAGGGTTCCTACAATGAGCAGTTCTTC
CDR3aa: CASSPLQGSYNEQFF
v_gene: TRBV18
j_gene: TRBJ2-1
d_gene: NA
abundance: NA